Below, one T cell receptor (beta chain) is given with its context. Its target antigen remains unknown. One base away there is no much larger clone; base qualities are not given. The roughly 39 donors, aged 6 to 90 years, were systemically healthy Caucasian individuals from Russia. Around 9.8 milliliters of peripheral blood were collected from each donor into EDTA-treated Vacutainer tubes. Ficoll-Paque density-gradient centrifugation was used to isolate PBMCs, with at least 6 million per sample. Total RNA, at least 5 micrograms per sample, was extracted from PBMCs with Trizol reagent. The percentages of naive CD45RAhigh/CD27high T cells were determined by flow cytometry on a PBMC aliquot from every donor. The protocol used for the library was 5' RACE. The sequencer listed for this sample is Illumina HiSeq 2500. The second PCR ran for about 7 to 11 cycles and used a J-beta primer mix along with a sample-barcoded 5' primer. A unique molecular identifier was introduced onto each TCR beta cDNA molecule by a template-switch 5' adaptor carrying 12 random nucleotides. Each sample yielded at least 3 million CDR3-containing paired-end reads. First-strand cDNA was synthesized from all RNA with the Mint cDNA synthesis kit, primed by a TRBC-specific oligonucleotide. After uracil-DNA glycosylase treatment, a first 18-cycle PCR used universal primers M1SS and BC2_uni_R on all cDNA. In the original analysis: Each sample was normalized by randomly selecting 1 million high-quality reads, each carrying a distinct molecular identifier. Instead of being binned into consensus sequences, reads with shared molecular identifiers were discarded. CDR3 identification, clonotype clustering and error correction used MiTCR with a Q25 quality threshold and the strictest error-elimination algorithm. A nonparametric unseen species model using Euler transformation provided a lower-bound estimate of total TCR beta diversity. TCRdb applied fastp at Q25 and MiXCR to the public reads, then kept only in-frame beta chains. For every CDR3 protein sequence, its rows merge into one entry that carries the most common genes and DNA. TCRdb's processing, not the authors' own work, is the source of the V and J calls. The sample contains about 680,000 distinct CDR3 sequences, 49% of them found a single time. The ten most abundant clones make up roughly 31% of the sample.

The CDR3 goes from the cysteine to the phenylalanine over 12 residues. The DNA shown is the 36-base CDR3, in frame from base 1. The CDR1 and CDR2 encoded by the germline V gene are MNHNS and SASEGT. Relative to germline, V is 3 bases shorter and J is 8 bases shorter, with 10 bases between their ends. The data are from a study of blood T cells in healthy people across ages (dated by TCRdb to 2015 to 2017). Regarding the complete study: In model experiments, template switching captured roughly one uniquely barcoded TCR beta cDNA molecule for every two T cells. To track age-related changes in TCR beta repertoire diversity, the study relied on deep sequencing normalized with unique cDNA molecular identifiers. The donors were divided into four age groups: young (average about 16 years), middle-aged (approximately 39), aged (about 56) and long-lived (approximately 74). To avoid experimental bias, donors of different ages were spread randomly across the sequencing lanes. For two donors (one aged 18 to 30 and one aged 80 or older), the study analyzed two additional independent replicas of 1 million unique cDNA reads from the same blood draw. The paper's findings and limits, for the study overall: Total diversity estimates from one million sequenced T cells were considered lower bounds and underestimates. Because profiling used bulk unsorted PBMCs, naive and antigen-experienced compartments could not be compared conclusively. A strong correlation was found between observed TCR beta diversity and the percentage of naive T cells measured by flow cytometry. Donor CMV infection status was unknown, potentially confounding age-related changes in expanded clonotypes. As age increased, observed TCR beta diversity per million T cells dropped in a roughly linear way, and a significant reduction was already evident by age 40. The long-lived group showed more naive CD4+ T cells, fewer expanded clones and increased TCR diversity than the aged group, suggesting age selection.

Sample: blood. The TCR sequence derives from a woman aged 55-70 years in good health. The chain links TRBV6-1 with TRBJ1-2; a tentative D call is TRBD1 (6 bases match). The CDR3 region: CASSERTGGYTF. The sequenced DNA is TGTGCCAGCAGTGAGCGAACAGGGGGCTACACCTTC.